The 23 T cell receptor beta chains presented below share a single source sample, sequenced in a study of T-cell reconstitution after alpha-beta-depleted transplantation in children. A TCRbeta library incorporating unique molecular identifiers was prepared. TCRdb ran MiXCR on the PCR reads and lists one entry per CDR3 protein. The table lists 200,000 to 250,000 distinct CDR3 sequences, under 9.5% of them singletons. Specimen: PBMCs, mostly from graft donor cells, collected 180 days after TCRalphabeta/CD19-depleted stem cell transplant. These receptors were obtained from a male patient aged 10 to 17 who had a stem cell transplant for acute lymphoblastic leukemia, so the T cells may come from the graft donor.

Concerning this clonotype: A much larger clonotype is one base distant, so this may be a read error. The genes are TRBV20-1 and TRBJ2-1; 7 bases map to TRBD2. CDR3 length: 15 amino acids. Germline V gene lookup returns CDR1 DFQATT and CDR2 SNEGSKA (reference sequence). V dropped 6 bases and J dropped 3; count of bases not matched to a gene: 11. In DNA form, the CDR3 reads TGCAGTGCCCTGGGACTATCGGGGTTCTACAATGAGCAGTTCTTC. This translates into CSALGLSGFYNEQFF.

This clonotype was seen repeatedly, ten times or more. This chain uses TRBV20-1 with TRBJ1-5, with 8 nucleotides matching TRBD1. The CDR3 has 14 amino acids. Germline CDR1 is DFQATT and CDR2 is SNEGSKA (reference sequence). V lost 1 base and J lost 4; bases outside the gene matches: 3. The CDR3 loop is CSARAGGRNQPQHF. In DNA form, the CDR3 reads TGCAGTGCTAGAGCAGGGGGCAGAAATCAGCCCCAGCATTTT.

This clonotype was seen at least ten times. The chain uses TRBV29-1 and TRBJ2-7; 8 bases align to TRBD1. Germline V lookup: CDR1 SQVTM, CDR2 ANQGSEA. V gave up 1 base and J gave up 4 bases; unmatched junction bases: 0. The CDR3 has 12 amino acids. The CDR3 DNA reads as TGCAGCGTTGAAGGACAGGGGTACGAGCAGTACTTC. Translating it yields CSVEGQGYEQYF.

This clonotype has a count of ten or more. V gene TRBV13 combines with J gene TRBJ1-3, with D uncertain. Germline V gene sequence: CDR1 PRHDT, CDR2 FYEKMQ (reference sequence). The CDR3 runs 15 residues. V was pared by 5 bases and J by 0 bases, with 11 bases between. For the CDR3, the DNA is TGTGCCAGCAGCCCAGGTCCCCTCTCTGGAAACACCATATATTTT. Translating gives CASSPGPLSGNTIYF. Based on the CDR3 plus reference TRBV13 and TRBJ1-3, the full variable domain is AAGVIQSPRHLIKEKRETATLKCYPIPRHDTVYWYQQGPGQDPQFLISFYEKMQSDKGSIPDRFSAQQFSDYHSELNMSSLELGDSALYFCASSPGPLSGNTIYFGEGSWLTVV.

This clonotype was detected ten times or more. The chain uses TRBV6-1 and TRBJ1-6; D is uncertain. Per the germline V gene, CDR1 is MNHNS and CDR2 is SASEGT. The ends were cut back, 1 base at V and 3 bases at J, with 4 bases in the middle. This CDR3 spans 14 amino acids. The CDR3 nucleotides are TGTGCCAGCAGTGAAGACATCTATAATTCACCCCTCCACTTT. This gives the protein CASSEDIYNSPLHF.

This clonotype appeared a single time. A much larger clone is a single base away; this may be a read error. The chain is built from TRBV7-6 and TRBJ2-1; D assignment may be TRBD1 or TRBD2 (6 bases each). The V and J ends lost 10 bases and 6 bases respectively, with 22 bases between them. The CDR3 runs to 15 residues. CDR1 is SGHVS and CDR2 is FNYEAQ in the germline V gene. The CDR3 reads CAIRGGGTSLNEQFF. The CDR3 coding sequence is TGTGCCATTCGAGGTGGGGGGACATCCCTCAATGAGCAGTTCTTC.

This clonotype was picked up many times. The chain employs TRBV12-3 or TRBV12-4 and TRBJ1-1; D call uncertain. The CDR3 length is 14 residues. V dropped 3 bases and J dropped 6 bases, with 14 bases sitting between them. The CDR3, as DNA: TGTGCCAGCAGTTTTAAGGGTGGAACGGCTGAAGCTTTCTTT. As protein: CASSFKGGTAEAFF.

This clonotype was counted many times. The chain has TRBV28 and TRBJ2-1; TRBD2 is a possible D gene (5 bases). The V end was cut by 5 bases, the J end by 12 bases, with 14 bases between. Germline CDR1 and CDR2: MDHEN and SYDVKM. The CDR3 is made up of 12 amino acids. The CDR3 DNA is TGTGCCAGCAGTCCCGGGGTGCTGGGGCAGTTCTTC. Amino acids: CASSPGVLGQFF.

This clonotype occurred many times. The rearrangement joins TRBV27 to TRBJ2-6; no clear D gene. Per germline, CDR1 MNHEY and CDR2 SMNVEV (reference sequence). The V gene lost 5 bases and the J gene lost 4 bases, with 9 bases spanning the gap. The CDR3 has 14 amino acids. DNA for the CDR3: TGTGCCAGCAGTCCCTGGTGGGGGGCCAACGTCCTGACTTTC. This gives the protein CASSPWWGANVLTF. Full variable domain (rest looked up from reference TRBV27 and TRBJ2-6): EAQVTQNPRYLITVTGKKLTVTCSQNMNHEYMSWYRQDPGLGLRQIYYSMNVEVTDKGDVPEGYKVSRKEKRNFPLILESPSPNQTSLYFCASSPWWGANVLTFGAGSRLTVL.

This clonotype came up many times. This chain uses TRBV6-5 with TRBJ2-1; 12 bases line up with TRBD2. The CDR3 length is 15 residues. Germline CDR1 reads MNHEY; CDR2 reads SVGAGI. The V segment lost 5 bases and the J segment 8 bases; nucleotides outside the gene matches: 7. The CDR3 nucleotides read TGTGCCAGCAGTAACGGACTAGCGGGGAACTATGAGCAGTTCTTC. Translation: CASSNGLAGNYEQFF.

This clonotype was counted at least ten times. V gene TRBV5-5 combines with J gene TRBJ1-6, with a possible D match to TRBD1 (5 bases). Trimming shortened V by 0 bases and J by 9 bases, and 10 bases separated the two germline ends. There are 14 residues in the CDR3. CDR1 and CDR2 (germline): SGHKS, YYEKEE (reference sequence). The CDR3 sequence: CASSLGQGGSPLHF. The CDR3 DNA follows: TGTGCCAGCAGCTTGGGGCAGGGAGGTTCACCCCTCCACTTT.

About this clonotype: A much larger clone differs from this one at a single base, so this may be a read error. This chain uses TRBV4-1 with TRBJ2-1; 10 nucleotides align to TRBD2. Germline CDR1 MGHRA, CDR2 YSYEKL. The CDR3 consists of 15 residues. Trimming at V came to 4 bases and at J to 6 bases, leaving 6 bases not matched to a gene. The CDR3 reads CASSPLAGVTNEQFF. CDR3 sequence (DNA): TGCGCCAGCAGCCCTCTAGCGGGAGTCACCAATGAGCAGTTCTTC.

Regarding this clonotype: This clone may be a read error of a much larger clone one base away. Since no conserved phenylalanine or tryptophan closes the CDR3, a read error is the likely cause. The chain has TRBV20-1 and TRBJ1-4; 10 bases align to TRBD1. The CDR3 consists of 13 residues. V lost 5 bases, J lost 7 bases, and 4 bases stayed unmatched. CDR1 DFQATT and CDR2 SNEGSKA come from the germline V gene (reference sequence). As DNA, the CDR3 is TGCAGTGCTCGGGGACAGGGGTCTGAAAAACTGTTTGTT. It specifies CSARGQGSEKLFV.

This clonotype was picked up many times. The chain employs TRBV18 and TRBJ1-2; a weak D match, TRBD1 (5 bases). CDR3 length: 12 residues. With 8 bases removed from V and 5 bases from J, the gap between germline ends came to 12 bases. CDR1 and CDR2 from the germline V gene are KGHSH and LQKENI. The CDR3, as DNA: TGTGCCAGCAGTCCGGGGGGATATGGCTACACCTTC. Protein sequence: CASSPGGYGYTF.

This clonotype was picked up many times. The chain carries TRBV28 and TRBJ1-2; D gene uncertain. The germline V gene has CDR1 MDHEN and CDR2 SYDVKM. V was clipped by 7 bases and J by 5 bases, with 14 bases between them. This CDR3 contains 13 residues. The CDR3 DNA sequence: TGTGCCAGCATACGGGGATTCGGGTATGGCTACACCTTC. Its protein is CASIRGFGYGYTF.

There are many counts of this clonotype. The chain joins TRBV6-2 or TRBV6-3 to TRBJ2-1; 13 positions match TRBD2. The V gene's germline CDR1 is MNHEY and CDR2 SVGEGT. The CDR3 has 13 residues. Trimming at V came to 6 bases and at J to 14 bases, leaving 7 bases not matched to a gene. This CDR3 reads CASSPGLAGKEFF. The CDR3 DNA sequence: TGTGCCAGCAGCCCGGGACTAGCGGGAAAAGAGTTCTTC.

In this sample, this clonotype turned up many times. The chain has TRBV27 and TRBJ2-4, with D possibly matching TRBD1 (6 bases). V was pared by 5 bases and J by 8 bases, with 13 bases between. CDR1 and CDR2 (germline): MNHEY, SMNVEV (reference sequence). This CDR3 is 13 amino acids long. The CDR3 DNA reads TGTGCCAGCAGTCACCAGGGGTTTGACATTCAGTACTTC. This codes for CASSHQGFDIQYF.

This clonotype was detected ten times or more. V and J are TRBV5-1 and TRBJ1-2; no firm D call. Per germline, CDR1 SGHRS and CDR2 YFSETQ. The CDR3 consists of 14 residues. Deletions cut 0 bases from V and 0 bases from J, with 6 bases between. The CDR3 DNA sequence: TGCGCCAGCAGCTTGGATTCCCCTAACTATGGCTACACCTTC. Its translation: CASSLDSPNYGYTF.

This clonotype was seen at least ten times. The junction and the germline gene differ at one end; a read error may be behind it. J is TRBJ2-3 and V is TRBV7-2; the match to TRBD2 covers 8 bases. Per the germline V gene, CDR1 is SGHTA and CDR2 is FQGNSA. This CDR3 has 13 amino acids. The CDR3, as DNA: TGTGCCAGCAGCTTAAGCGGCCAGCGGGGGACCCATTTT. Protein: CASSLSGQRGTHF. The variable domain in full, completed from reference TRBV7-2 and TRBJ2-3, reads GAGVSQSPSNKVTEKGKDVELRCDPISGHTALYWYRQSLGQGLEFLIYFQGNSAPDKSGLPSDRFSAERTGGSVSTLTIQRTQQEDSAVYLCASSLSGQRGTHFGPGTRLTVL.

This clonotype was picked up many times. The rearrangement links TRBV9 to TRBJ2-1, with D possibly TRBD2 on 6 matching bases. Per germline, CDR1 SGDLS and CDR2 YYNGEE. CDR3 length equals 14 residues. V was pared by 4 bases and J by 3 bases, with 11 bases between. As DNA, the CDR3 is TGTGCCAGCAGCAGCCGGGACTTCTACAATGAGCAGTTCTTC. It codes for CASSSRDFYNEQFF.

This clonotype was seen repeatedly, ten times or more. V is TRBV29-1 and J is TRBJ2-2; D is unclear. With 6 bases removed from V and 2 bases from J, the gap between germline ends came to 13 bases. The CDR3 runs 14 residues. Looked up from germline, CDR1 is SQVTM and CDR2 is ANQGSEA. The CDR3 nucleotides are TGCAGCGTACTACGCGGTAGAAACACCGGGGAGCTGTTTTTT. This gives the protein CSVLRGRNTGELFF.

As for this clonotype: Given a much more abundant clone one base away, this may be a read error. J is TRBJ1-6 and V is TRBV5-1; D ambiguous. V was pared by 0 bases and J by 9 bases, with 7 bases between. CDR3 size: 13 residues. The germline gives CDR1 SGHRS, CDR2 YFSETQ. CDR3 amino acids: CASSLAACSPLHF. The CDR3 DNA reads as TGCGCCAGCAGCTTGGCCGCCTGTTCACCCCTCCACTTT.

This clonotype was observed at least ten times. The chain couples TRBV5-1 to TRBJ2-2, with a tentative D call TRBD2 (5 bases). Trimming removed 4 bases at V and 3 bases at J, with 13 bases between. The germline V gene encodes CDR1 SGHRS and CDR2 YFSETQ. CDR3 length equals 15 residues. CDR3 amino acids: CASSIPDGDTGELFF. For the CDR3, the DNA is TGCGCCAGCAGCATACCGGACGGGGACACCGGGGAGCTGTTTTTT.